The clone carrying this T cell receptor beta chain turned up a few times. What it binds is not known. These data belong to a study of T-cell memory formation after mild COVID-19. Whole-study context: In these data, TCR clusters were largely donor specific.

Germline loops: CDR1 MGHRA, CDR2 YSYEKL. The CDR3 covers 16 residues. Trimming at V came to 3 bases and at J to 5 bases, leaving 7 bases not matched to a gene. Study observations and caveats: What remained unconfirmed was the SARS-CoV-2 specificity of second-wave clones peaking on day 37.

A single record per CDR3 protein comes from TCRdb applying MiXCR to the 5' RACE reads. The data contain some 82,000 distinct CDR3 sequences, over 10% of them singletons. This chain connects TRBV4-1 to TRBJ2-2; 9 bases fit TRBD1. The sequenced sample consisted of PBMCs or a T cell subset sorted from them (not recorded which). This receptor was taken from a man younger than 30 who had mild COVID-19 (a few samples of this study predate the infection). Cell type and time point are not known. CDR3 in amino acids: CASSQGPGQGTGELFF. DNA of the CDR3: TGCGCCAGCAGCCAGGGCCCGGGACAGGGAACCGGGGAGCTGTTTTTT.